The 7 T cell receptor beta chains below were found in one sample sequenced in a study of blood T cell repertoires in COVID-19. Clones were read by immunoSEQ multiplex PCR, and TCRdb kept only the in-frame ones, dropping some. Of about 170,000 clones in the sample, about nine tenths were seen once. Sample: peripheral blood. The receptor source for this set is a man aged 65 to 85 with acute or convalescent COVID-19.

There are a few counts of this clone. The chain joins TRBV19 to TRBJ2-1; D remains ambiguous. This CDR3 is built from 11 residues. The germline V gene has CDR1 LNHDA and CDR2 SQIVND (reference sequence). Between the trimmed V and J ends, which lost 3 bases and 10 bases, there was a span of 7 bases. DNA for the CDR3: TGTGCCAGTAGTATCGCCTACGAGCAGTTCTTC. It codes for CASSIAYEQFF.

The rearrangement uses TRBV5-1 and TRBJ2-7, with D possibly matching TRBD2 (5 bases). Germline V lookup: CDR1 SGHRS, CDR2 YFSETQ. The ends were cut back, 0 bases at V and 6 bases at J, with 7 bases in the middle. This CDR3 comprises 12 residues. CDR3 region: CASSLDEGEQYF. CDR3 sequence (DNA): TGCGCCAGCAGCTTGGACGAGGGCGAGCAGTACTTC.

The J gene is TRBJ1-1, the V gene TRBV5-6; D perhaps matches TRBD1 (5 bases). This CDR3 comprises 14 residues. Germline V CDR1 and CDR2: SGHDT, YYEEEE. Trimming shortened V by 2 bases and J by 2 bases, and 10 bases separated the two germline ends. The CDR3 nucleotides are TGTGCCAGCAGCTTCCGGGGGATCAACACTGAAGCTTTCTTT. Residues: CASSFRGINTEAFF.

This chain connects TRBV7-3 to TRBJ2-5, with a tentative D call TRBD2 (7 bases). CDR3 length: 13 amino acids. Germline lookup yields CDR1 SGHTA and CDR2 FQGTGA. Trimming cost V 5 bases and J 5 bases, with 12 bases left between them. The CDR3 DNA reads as TGTGCCAGCAGCGGGGGGGCGGAGGAGACCCAGTACTTC. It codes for CASSGGAEETQYF.

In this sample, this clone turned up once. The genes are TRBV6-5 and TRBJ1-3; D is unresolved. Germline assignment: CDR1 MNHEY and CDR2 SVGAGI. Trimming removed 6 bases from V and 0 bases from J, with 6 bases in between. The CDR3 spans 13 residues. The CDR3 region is CASRVSSGNTIYF. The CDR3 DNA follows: TGTGCCAGCAGGGTTAGCTCTGGAAACACCATATATTTT.

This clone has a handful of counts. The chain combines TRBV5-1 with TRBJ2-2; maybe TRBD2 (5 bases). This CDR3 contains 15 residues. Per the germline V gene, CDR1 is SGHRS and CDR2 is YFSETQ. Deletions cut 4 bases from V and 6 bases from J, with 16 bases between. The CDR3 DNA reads TGCGCCAGCAGCCGCCGGGAAGGCAGCCCCGGGGAGCTGTTTTTT. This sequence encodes CASSRREGSPGELFF.

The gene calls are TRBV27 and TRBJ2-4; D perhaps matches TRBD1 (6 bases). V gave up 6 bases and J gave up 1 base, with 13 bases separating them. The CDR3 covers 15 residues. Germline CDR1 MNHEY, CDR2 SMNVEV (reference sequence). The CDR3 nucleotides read TGTGCCAGCAGAACTGACAGGCTGGCCAAAAACATTCAGTACTTC. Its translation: CASRTDRLAKNIQYF.